The present TCR beta chain was sequenced within a study of OX40 agonist ivuxolimab in advanced cancers. Study overall: Averaging 60 years in age, with a range of about 23 to 90, the cohort was approximately 83% male. Therapy given before enrollment (anti-PD-1, anti-PD-L1 or anti-CTLA-4) was allowed, and 40% had some. Study outcomes and limitations: With doses of 0.1 to 3.0 mg/kg, CD4+ and CD8+ blood T cells had undergone clonal expansion by week 6.

Researchers took blood at baseline, on cycle 4 day 1, and on cycle 7 day 1. TCRdb's table, derived via immunoSEQ multiplex PCR, lists solely in-frame clones and lacks some. The table shows 55,000 to 70,000 clones, with 92% occurring only once. About this clone itself: Its antigen remains unknown.

Trimming pared 5 bases from V and 0 bases from J, leaving 10 bases between. Germline-derived CDR1 and CDR2 are SGHTA and FQGTGA. There are 14 residues in the CDR3. The chain has TRBV7-3 and TRBJ1-1; D gene ambiguous. Sequenced material: CD4+ or CD8+ T cells sorted from blood, taken in a trial of the OX40 agonist ivuxolimab. The source of this sequence is an adult with an advanced solid tumor such as melanoma, head and neck, liver or kidney cancer. The CDR3 protein is CASSQGVMNTEAFF. The CDR3 coding sequence is TGTGCCAGCAGCCAAGGTGTGATGAACACTGAAGCTTTCTTT.